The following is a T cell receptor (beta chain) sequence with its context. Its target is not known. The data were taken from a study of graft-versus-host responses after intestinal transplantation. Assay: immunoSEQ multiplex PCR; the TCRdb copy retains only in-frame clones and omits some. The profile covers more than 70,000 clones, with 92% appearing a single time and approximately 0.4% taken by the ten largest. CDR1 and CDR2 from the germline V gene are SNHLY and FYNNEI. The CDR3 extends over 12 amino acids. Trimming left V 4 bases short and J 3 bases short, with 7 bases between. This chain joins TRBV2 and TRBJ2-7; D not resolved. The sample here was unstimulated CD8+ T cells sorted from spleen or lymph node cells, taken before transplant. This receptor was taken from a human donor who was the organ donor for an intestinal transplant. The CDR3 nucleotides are TGTGCCAGCAGTGGGAGCCGCTACGAGCAGTACTTC. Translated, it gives CASSGSRYEQYF.